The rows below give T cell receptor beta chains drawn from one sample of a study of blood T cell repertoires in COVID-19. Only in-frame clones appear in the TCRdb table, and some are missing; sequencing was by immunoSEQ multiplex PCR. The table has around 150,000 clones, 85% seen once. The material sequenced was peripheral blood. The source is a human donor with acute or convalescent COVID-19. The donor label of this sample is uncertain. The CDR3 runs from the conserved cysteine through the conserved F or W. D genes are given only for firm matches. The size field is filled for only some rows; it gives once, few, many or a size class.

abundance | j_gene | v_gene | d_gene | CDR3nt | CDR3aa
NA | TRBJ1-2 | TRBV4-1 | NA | TGCGCCAGCAGCCAAGTACGAGGTGGAGGAGCTAACTATGGCTACACCTTC | CASSQVRGGGANYGYTF
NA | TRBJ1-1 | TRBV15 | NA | TGTGCCACCAGCCGCGGGACCCGTTTGAACACTGAAGCTTTCTTT | CATSRGTRLNTEAFF
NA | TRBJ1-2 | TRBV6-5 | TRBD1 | TGTGCCAGCCACCGGGACAGGGGTAACTATGGCTACACCTTC | CASHRDRGNYGYTF
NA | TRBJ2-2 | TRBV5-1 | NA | TGCGCCAGCAGCTTGGAACGGGCGAACACCGGGGAGCTGTTTTTT | CASSLERANTGELFF
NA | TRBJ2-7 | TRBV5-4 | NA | TGTGCCAGCAGAGAGGGACTGCTCTACGAGCAGTACTTC | CASREGLLYEQYF
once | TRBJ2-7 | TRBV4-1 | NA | TGCGCCAGCAGCCAAGATAACTCGGGCCGGGGCTCCTACGAGCAGTACTTC | CASSQDNSGRGSYEQYF
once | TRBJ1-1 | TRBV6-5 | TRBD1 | TGTGCCAGCAGTTCCGGGGACAGGGGGAGACAAGCTTTCTTT | CASSSGDRGRQAFF
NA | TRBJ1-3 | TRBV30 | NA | TGTGCCTGGATTTTGCGTGGTGGAAACACCATATATTTT | CAWILRGGNTIYF
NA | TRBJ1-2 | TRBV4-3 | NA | TGCGCCAGCAGTTACGAACAGGGTTCTAACTATGGCTACACCTTC | CASSYEQGSNYGYTF
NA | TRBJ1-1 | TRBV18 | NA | TGTGCCAGCTCACCAAAGACACAGAACACTGAAGCTTTCTTT | CASSPKTQNTEAFF
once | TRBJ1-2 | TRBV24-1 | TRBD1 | TGTGCCACCACTACGGGACAGGCCTATGGCTACACCTTC | CATTTGQAYGYTF
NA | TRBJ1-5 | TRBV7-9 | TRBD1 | TGTGCCAGCACCTCCTTCTCACCGGGACAGGAAAGAAGGGATAGCAATCAGCCCCAGCATTTT | CASTSFSPGQERRDSNQPQHF
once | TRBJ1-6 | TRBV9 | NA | TGTGCCAGCCGAGGGGGAATCGATAATTCACCCCTCCACTTT | CASRGGIDNSPLHF
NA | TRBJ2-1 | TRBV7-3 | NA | TGTGCCAGCAGCTTTAGCACATCAAATGAGCAGTTCTTC | CASSFSTSNEQFF
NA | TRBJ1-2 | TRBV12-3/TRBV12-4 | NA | TGTGCCAGCAGTACAGGGAACTATGGCTACACCTTC | CASSTGNYGYTF
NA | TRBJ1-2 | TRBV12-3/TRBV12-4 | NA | TGTGCCAGCAGTTTACAGGGTAACTATGGCTACACCTTC | CASSLQGNYGYTF
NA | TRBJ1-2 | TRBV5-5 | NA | TGTGCCAGCAACAATATTAATGGCTACACCTTC | CASNNINGYTF
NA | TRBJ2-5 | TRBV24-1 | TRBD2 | TGTGCCACCACGAATAGCGGGGCCCCCCAAGAGACCCAGTACTTC | CATTNSGAPQETQYF
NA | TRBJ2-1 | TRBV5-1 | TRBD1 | TGCGCCAGCAGCCCACAGGGGGATCGGAACAATGAGCAGTTCTTC | CASSPQGDRNNEQFF
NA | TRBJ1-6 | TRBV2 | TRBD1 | TGTGCCAGCAACCTACAGGGGGCGAGTAATTCACCCCTCCACTTT | CASNLQGASNSPLHF
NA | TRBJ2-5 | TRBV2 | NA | TGTGCCAGCAGTGTTCCACCTACGGAGACCCAGTACTTC | CASSVPPTETQYF
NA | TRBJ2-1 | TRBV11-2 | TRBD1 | TGTGCCAGCAGCTTAGGAACCGGGACAGGCCGATACAATGAGCAGTTCTTC | CASSLGTGTGRYNEQFF
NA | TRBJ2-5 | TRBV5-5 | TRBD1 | TGTGCCAGCAGTACCTCAGGGGGAAGGCAAGAGACCCAGTACTTC | CASSTSGGRQETQYF
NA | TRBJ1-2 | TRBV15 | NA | TGTGCCACCAGCAGCCGCCACGGGGGGATCTATGGCTACACCTTC | CATSSRHGGIYGYTF
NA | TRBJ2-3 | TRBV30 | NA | TGTGCCTGGAGTCCTAGCACAGATACGCAGTATTTT | CAWSPSTDTQYF
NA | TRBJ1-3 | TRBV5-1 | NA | TGCGCCAGCAGCTCGCGGGGGGTACCTGGAAACACCATATATTTT | CASSSRGVPGNTIYF
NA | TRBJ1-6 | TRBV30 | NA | TGTGCCTGGAGTAGTACCGGGGGGAAATCACCCCTCCACTTT | CAWSSTGGKSPLHF
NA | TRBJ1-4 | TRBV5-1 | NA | TGCGCCAGCAGCTTGGAACCCTCTATACTACCATCCGGTGAAAAACTGTTTTTT | CASSLEPSILPSGEKLFF
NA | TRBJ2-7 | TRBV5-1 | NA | TGCGCCAGCAGCTTGGTGGTGAGCCCCTACGAGCAGTACTTC | CASSLVVSPYEQYF
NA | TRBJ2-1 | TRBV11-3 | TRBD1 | TGTGCCAGCAGCTTAGGCTGGACAGGGGGCGATGAGCAGTTCTTC | CASSLGWTGGDEQFF
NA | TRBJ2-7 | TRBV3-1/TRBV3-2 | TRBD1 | TGTGCCAGCAGCCAAGGGACAGGGCCCTACGAGCAGTACTTC | CASSQGTGPYEQYF
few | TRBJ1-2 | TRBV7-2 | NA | TGTGCCAGCAGCTCCCTCGGGTCTGGCTACACCTTC | CASSSLGSGYTF
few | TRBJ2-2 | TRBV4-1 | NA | TGCGCCAGCAGCCTCGCGCCGACCGGGGAGCTGTTTTTT | CASSLAPTGELFF
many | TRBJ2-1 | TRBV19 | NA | TGTGCCAGTAGTATAGCAGGGTCGTATGAGCAGTTCTTC | CASSIAGSYEQFF
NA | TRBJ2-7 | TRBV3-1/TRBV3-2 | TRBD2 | TGTGCCAGCAGCCAAGTGGGCGGGAGGTCCTACGAGCAGTACTTC | CASSQVGGRSYEQYF
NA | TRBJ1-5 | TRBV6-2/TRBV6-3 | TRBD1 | TGTGCCAGCAGTCCAGACGGACAGGACAATCAGCCCCAGCATTTT | CASSPDGQDNQPQHF
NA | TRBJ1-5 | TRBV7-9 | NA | TGTGCCAGCAGCTTATCTGGGGCGAGCAATCAGCCCCAGCATTTT | CASSLSGASNQPQHF
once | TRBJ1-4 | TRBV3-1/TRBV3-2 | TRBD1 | TGTGCCAGCAGCTACAACAGGGGATCAAATGAAAAACTGTTTTTT | CASSYNRGSNEKLFF
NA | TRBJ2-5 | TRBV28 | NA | TGTGCCGCCGCACCGATCAGGGAAGTGGAGACCCAGTACTTC | CAAAPIREVETQYF
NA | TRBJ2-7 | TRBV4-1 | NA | TGCGCCAGCAGCGTAAAGACAGAATCCTACGAGCAGTACTTC | CASSVKTESYEQYF
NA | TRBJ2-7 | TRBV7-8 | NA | TGTGCCAGCAGCTTAGGGGGGGACGGCTCCTACGAGCAGTACTTC | CASSLGGDGSYEQYF
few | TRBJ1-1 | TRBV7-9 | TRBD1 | TGTGCCAGCAGCTTGGGGACAGTCGGCACTGAAGCTTTCTTT | CASSLGTVGTEAFF